A single sample is the source of the 32 T cell receptor beta chains below, sequenced in a study of CD8 T cells in ankylosing spondylitis. TCRdb re-called the 5' RACE reads with MiXCR, one entry per CDR3 protein. The sample contains some 120,000 distinct CDR3 sequences, roughly 13% of which appear only once. Sequenced sample: blood, either unsorted or a sorted T cell fraction (not recorded which). The receptors shown here come from a female donor with ankylosing spondylitis or in good health (not recorded which).

As for this clonotype: Just one base apart from a much larger clone, this may be a read error. The V gene is TRBV20-1, the J gene TRBJ2-2; unclear D gene. Germline CDR1 is DFQATT and CDR2 is SNEGSKA (reference sequence). Trimming removed 4 bases at V and 2 bases at J, with 11 bases between. CDR3 length equals 14 residues. As DNA, the CDR3 is TGCAGTGCTATGAGTGCGATAAACACCGGGGAGCTGTTTTTT. Translated: CSAMSAINTGELFF.

The chain is built from TRBV7-2 and TRBJ2-4; maybe TRBD2 (7 bases). The ends were cut back, 2 bases at V and 7 bases at J, with 15 bases in the middle. The germline V gene encodes CDR1 SGHTA and CDR2 FQGNSA. This CDR3 has 15 amino acids. CDR3 DNA sequence: TGTGCCAGCAGCTTAAGGGGGGGGCTGGGGAACATTCAGTACTTC. Its translation is CASSLRGGLGNIQYF.

This clonotype was recorded a few times. The J gene is TRBJ2-7, the V gene TRBV14, with TRBD2 matching 13 bases. V lost 2 bases, J lost 1 base, and 5 bases stayed unmatched. The CDR3 spans 17 residues. Per germline, CDR1 SGHDN and CDR2 FVKESK. CDR3 coding DNA: TGTGCCAGCAGCCAATCCACTAGCGGGAGGGTATCCTACGAGCAGTACTTC. As protein: CASSQSTSGRVSYEQYF.

V gene TRBV6-6 combines with J gene TRBJ1-4; D unresolved. The CDR3 is made up of 11 amino acids. Looked up from germline, CDR1 is MNHNY and CDR2 is SVGAGI (reference sequence). Trimming pared 6 bases from V and 3 bases from J, leaving 2 bases between. CDR3 nucleotide sequence: TGTGCCAGCAGCGCTAATGAAAAACTGTTTTTT. Amino acid sequence: CASSANEKLFF.

The sample holds a few counts of this clonotype. The chain combines TRBV29-1 with TRBJ1-2, with 8 bases lining up with TRBD1. CDR1 is SQVTM, CDR2 ANQGSEA, per germline. The CDR3 runs 15 residues. Trimming took 3 bases from V and 1 from J; bases not matched to a gene: 7. The CDR3 sequence: CSVEPGGAINYGYTF. CDR3 bases: TGCAGCGTTGAGCCAGGGGGCGCGATTAACTATGGCTACACCTTC.

Concerning this clonotype: Given a much more abundant clone one base away, this may be a read error. This chain connects TRBV20-1 to TRBJ2-1, with D possibly matching TRBD2 (6 bases). CDR1 and CDR2 from the germline V gene are DFQATT and SNEGSKA (reference sequence). This CDR3 comprises 14 residues. The chain's CDR3 is CGARSRDLYNEQFF. CDR3 DNA sequence: TGCGGTGCTAGATCGCGGGACCTGTACAATGAGCAGTTCTTC.

J is TRBJ2-3 and V is TRBV7-3; TRBD2 matches 8 bases. This CDR3 is 16 amino acids long. V lost 2 bases to trimming and J lost 3 bases; unmatched junction nucleotides: 7. Germline assignment: CDR1 SGHTA and CDR2 FQGTGA. As DNA, the CDR3 is TGTGCCAGCAGCTTATTCGCAACTAGCGGAACAGATACGCAGTATTTT. Its protein product is CASSLFATSGTDTQYF.

Of note for this clonotype: A much larger clone differs from this one at a single base, so this may be a read error. This chain uses TRBV12-3 or TRBV12-4 with TRBJ1-5; no definite D call. The V gene lost 6 bases and the J gene lost 3 bases, with 18 bases spanning the gap. CDR3 length equals 16 residues. In DNA, the CDR3 is TGTGCCAGCAGCCTGAGCAGCCTCAGTGACAATCAGCCCCAGCATTTT. Amino acid sequence: CASSLSSLSDNQPQHF.

The chain has TRBV12-3 or TRBV12-4 and TRBJ1-6; 8 positions match TRBD1. The CDR3 is 13 residues long. J lost 7 bases, V lost 4 bases, and 0 bases had no gene match. CDR3 sequence: CASSWDRNSPLHF. CDR3 in DNA: TGTGCCAGCAGTTGGGACAGGAATTCACCCCTCCACTTT.

This chain connects TRBV28 to TRBJ1-2; 8 bases are shared with TRBD1. V lost 4 bases and J lost 12; bases outside the gene matches: 10. CDR1 is MDHEN and CDR2 is SYDVKM in the germline V gene. This CDR3 has 13 residues. In DNA form, the CDR3 reads TGTGCCAGCAGTTCATCGGCAGGGGGCAGGGACACCTTC. It is translated as CASSSSAGGRDTF.

Many counts were recorded for this clonotype. The gene calls are TRBV20-1 and TRBJ2-2; the match to TRBD1 covers 7 bases. Germline V gene sequence: CDR1 DFQATT, CDR2 SNEGSKA (reference sequence). J lost 8 bases, V lost 4 bases, and 7 bases had no gene match. The length of the CDR3 is 13 residues. The CDR3 DNA is TGCAGTGCTACCAGACAGGGTCAGGGGGAGCTGTTTTTT. Translated, it gives CSATRQGQGELFF.

V usage is TRBV3-1 and J usage is TRBJ2-1; tentatively, D is TRBD2 (7 bases). The CDR3 is 15 residues long. Germline V gives CDR1 LGHDT, CDR2 YNNKEL (reference sequence). V was trimmed by 3 bases and J by 9 bases, leaving 18 bases between them. The CDR3 here is CASSHGGGAMAEQFF. As DNA, the CDR3 is TGTGCCAGCAGCCATGGGGGGGGGGCGATGGCTGAGCAGTTCTTC.

This clonotype was seen ten or more times. This rearrangement joins TRBV7-9 to TRBJ1-1; 7 bases are a match to TRBD1. CDR1 and CDR2 from the germline V gene are SEHNR and FQNEAQ (reference sequence). V lost 1 base to trimming and J lost 7 bases; unmatched junction nucleotides: 9. The CDR3 covers 15 residues. CDR3 DNA sequence: TGTGCCAGCAGCTTAGGTCGAGGGGGCGAGAGTGAAGCTTTCTTT. It translates to CASSLGRGGESEAFF.

This clonotype was seen a handful of times. The V and J genes are TRBV12-3 or TRBV12-4 and TRBJ1-5, with D unresolved. The V gene lost 3 bases and the J gene lost 0 bases, with 12 bases spanning the gap. The CDR3 sequence is 16 residues long. CDR3 in DNA: TGTGCCAGCAGTTTGGGTTCTCTTTATAGCAATCAGCCCCAGCATTTT. Amino acid sequence: CASSLGSLYSNQPQHF.

This clonotype appeared a few times. V and J are TRBV7-2 and TRBJ1-1; the D is unclear. Germline values: CDR1 SGHTA, CDR2 FQGNSA. The CDR3 contains 11 residues. V lost 5 bases, J lost 8 bases, and 9 bases lay in between. As DNA, the CDR3 is TGTGCCAGCAGCCACGCGGGAGAAGCTTTCTTT. Its protein is CASSHAGEAFF.

The V and J genes are TRBV20-1 and TRBJ2-1, with 8 bases matching TRBD2. Germline V CDR1 and CDR2: DFQATT, SNEGSKA (reference sequence). CDR3 size: 19 residues. The junction had 17 bases not matched to a gene; V was cut back by 4 bases and J by 0 bases. The CDR3 nucleotides are TGCAGTGCTAATCCAGGCCGAAGAGCGGGGGCGAGCTCCTACAATGAGCAGTTCTTC. Its translation is CSANPGRRAGASSYNEQFF.

This chain connects TRBV10-2 to TRBJ1-5; tentative D call: TRBD1 (5 bases). From germline, CDR1 is WSHSY and CDR2 SAAADI. V dropped 2 bases and J dropped 6 bases, with 26 bases sitting between them. CDR3 length: 19 residues. CDR3 region: CASSEGFLSMVGGAQPQHF. The CDR3, as DNA: TGCGCCAGCAGTGAGGGGTTTCTCAGCATGGTCGGGGGTGCTCAGCCCCAGCATTTT.

This sequence joins TRBV2 and TRBJ1-5; 9 positions match TRBD1. This CDR3 has 15 residues. Germline V lookup: CDR1 SNHLY, CDR2 FYNNEI. V shed 7 bases, J shed 1 base, and the junction held 5 bases outside the gene matches. CDR3: CASTRTGASNQPQHF. As DNA, the CDR3 is TGTGCCAGCACTCGGACAGGGGCGAGCAATCAGCCCCAGCATTTT.

The rearrangement links TRBV7-9 to TRBJ2-3; 8 bases line up with TRBD2. The CDR3 is 15 amino acids. Trimming cost V 1 base and J 3 bases; bases outside gene matches: 3. CDR1 SEHNR and CDR2 FQNEAQ come from the germline V gene (reference sequence). The CDR3 region has the DNA TGTGCCAGCAGCTTAGGCAGCGGGAGAACAGATACGCAGTATTTT. It specifies CASSLGSGRTDTQYF.

This rearrangement joins TRBV20-1 to TRBJ2-7, with TRBD2 matching over 10 bases. V shed 6 bases, J shed 5 bases, and the junction held 7 bases outside the gene matches. Germline assignment: CDR1 DFQATT and CDR2 SNEGSKA (reference sequence). The CDR3 contains 13 residues. The CDR3 here is CSAIAGGLHEQYF. The DNA for the CDR3 is TGCAGTGCCATAGCGGGAGGTCTCCACGAGCAGTACTTC.

Details on this clonotype: A much larger clonotype is one base distant, so this may be a read error. V usage is TRBV9 and J usage is TRBJ1-1; no firm D call. V was clipped by 0 bases and J by 4 bases, with 13 bases between them. The CDR3 length is 15 residues. Germline CDR1 and CDR2: SGDLS and YYNGEE. CDR3 region: CASSVGEGMSTEAFF. The CDR3 DNA is TGTGCCAGCAGCGTAGGGGAAGGGATGAGCACTGAAGCTTTCTTT.

This chain connects TRBV19 to TRBJ2-3, with 14 bases matching TRBD2. Per the germline V gene, CDR1 is LNHDA and CDR2 is SQIVND (reference sequence). The CDR3 is 16 residues long. The ends lost 9 bases at V and 3 bases at J; junction bases unmatched: 8. CDR3 nucleotide sequence: TGTGCCAGCCGGACTAGCGGGAGGAGAGAGACAGATACGCAGTATTTT. Residues: CASRTSGRRETDTQYF.

This clonotype was observed at least ten times. V gene TRBV12-3 or TRBV12-4 combines with J gene TRBJ2-1; 9 bases are shared with TRBD1. The V gene end was trimmed by 5 bases and the J gene end by 3 bases; junction bases not matched to a gene: 5. The CDR3 contains 15 residues. This chain's CDR3 is CASSPPGQGYNEQFF. The CDR3 bases are TGTGCCAGCAGTCCCCCGGGACAGGGCTACAATGAGCAGTTCTTC.

The chain recombines TRBV28 with TRBJ1-2, with 9 nucleotides matching TRBD1. CDR3 length: 20 amino acids. The germline gives CDR1 MDHEN, CDR2 SYDVKM. With 7 bases clipped from V and 4 bases from J, the junction kept 25 bases outside the gene matches. The CDR3 region has the DNA TGTGCCAGCACCCAACATGTTGCGCGGGACAGGGCGATTCGGTCCTATGGCTACACCTTC. Protein sequence: CASTQHVARDRAIRSYGYTF.

V gene TRBV7-3 combines with J gene TRBJ2-7; 10 bases are shared with TRBD2. This CDR3 has 19 amino acids. Germline CDR1 is SGHTA and CDR2 is FQGTGA. The ends lost 2 bases at V and 0 bases at J; junction bases unmatched: 13. For the CDR3, the DNA is TGTGCCAGCAGCTTACGCTGGACTAGCGGTGGTGGAGGCTCCTACGAGCAGTACTTC. It translates to CASSLRWTSGGGGSYEQYF. The complete variable domain, with remaining parts taken from reference TRBV7-3 and TRBJ2-7, reads GAGVSQTPSNKVTEKGKYVELRCDPISGHTALYWYRQSLGQGPEFLIYFQGTGAADDSGLPNDRFFAVRPEGSVSTLKIQRTERGDSAVYLCASSLRWTSGGGGSYEQYFGPGTRLTVT.

The table lists this clonotype with a few counts. This rearrangement joins TRBV29-1 to TRBJ2-3, with D perhaps being TRBD1 or TRBD2 (6 bases each). Trimming took 5 bases from V and 4 from J, leaving 13 bases between them. Germline V CDR1 and CDR2: SQVTM, ANQGSEA. The CDR3 extends over 13 amino acids. CDR3 loop: CSVPGVAADTQYF. CDR3 coding DNA: TGCAGCGTTCCAGGGGTAGCGGCAGATACGCAGTATTTT.

The genes are TRBV12-3 or TRBV12-4 and TRBJ1-2; D gene unclear. The CDR3 runs to 13 residues. The V end lost 5 bases, the J end lost 5 bases, and 12 bases lay between the germline ends. The CDR3 spells CASSHNPVYGYTF. The CDR3, as DNA: TGTGCCAGCAGTCACAATCCAGTGTATGGCTACACCTTC.

V usage is TRBV6-2 or TRBV6-3 and J usage is TRBJ2-5; D is unclear. The germline V and J ends were trimmed by 2 bases and 5 bases, with 3 bases remaining between them. From germline, CDR1 is MNHEY and CDR2 SVGEGT. CDR3 size: 11 residues. The CDR3 loop reads CASSYVETQYF. For the CDR3, the DNA is TGTGCCAGCAGTTACGTGGAGACCCAGTACTTC.

This clonotype was counted a few times. The chain has TRBV20-1 and TRBJ2-3, with D perhaps matching TRBD2 (5 bases). V shed 6 bases and J shed 1 base, with 17 bases lying between them. This CDR3 comprises 15 residues. Germline V gene lookup returns CDR1 DFQATT and CDR2 SNEGSKA (reference sequence). The CDR3 protein is CSAEASGARTDTQYF. The CDR3, as DNA: TGCAGTGCAGAGGCGAGCGGAGCCCGCACAGATACGCAGTATTTT.

Only a few counts were recorded for this clonotype. The chain combines TRBV30 with TRBJ1-6, with a possible D match to TRBD1 (5 bases). Per the germline V gene, CDR1 is GTSNPN and CDR2 is SVGIG (reference sequence). Trimming removed 5 bases from V and 10 bases from J, with 12 bases in between. The CDR3 loop spans 12 amino acids. The CDR3 nucleotides are TGTGCCTGGGCGGACACTGGATCACCCCTCCACTTT. Its protein product is CAWADTGSPLHF.

The CDR3 sequence: CASNSHNQPQHF. The CDR3 DNA reads as TGTGCTAGTAACAGTCACAATCAGCCCCAGCATTTT. This chain uses TRBV7-7 with TRBJ1-5; D uncertain. The CDR3 is 12 residues long. Looked up from germline, CDR1 is SSHAT and CDR2 is FNYEAQ (reference sequence).

In its sample, this clonotype was seen a few times. The V call is TRBV5-1, the J call TRBJ2-1; TRBD2 might be the D (5 bases). The CDR3 is 20 amino acids. V was clipped by 0 bases and J by 3 bases, with 25 bases between them. Looked up from germline, CDR1 is SGHRS and CDR2 is YFSETQ. CDR3 protein: CASSLAGGPKIKELYNEQFF. For the CDR3, the DNA is TGCGCCAGCAGCTTGGCGGGCGGGCCTAAAATAAAAGAGCTCTACAATGAGCAGTTCTTC.